This T cell receptor (beta chain) was recorded in a study of PD-1 blockade in classical Hodgkin lymphoma (dated by TCRdb to about 2020). In terms of the full investigation: The study used CyTOF and TCR beta sequencing to define a peripheral blood immune signature of response to PD-1 blockade in classical Hodgkin lymphoma. Study-wide findings and limitations: The study was limited to a single clinical trial cohort, and causes of repertoire differences, possibly disease activity or prior therapy, remained undefined. Baseline TCR diversity was reported to be lower in newly diagnosed patients than in healthy donors and to be lower still in relapsed/refractory patients.

The time point label here, explained by the study, means: newly diagnosed, previously untreated cHL patient sample. As a comparison group for the relapsed/refractory trial patients, PBMCs were sequenced from patients with newly diagnosed, previously untreated classical Hodgkin lymphoma. Peripheral blood was collected in 8 mL Vacutainer Cell Preparation Tubes, from which PBMCs were isolated by centrifugation and then cryopreserved. The Qiagen DNeasy kit was used to extract genomic DNA from unsorted PBMCs and from the negatively selected CD4+ and CD8+ fractions. TCR beta CDR3 regions were subjected to amplification by immunoSEQ multiplex PCR with primers that anneal to V and J segments. A synthetic immune receptor repertoire was used to minimize amplification bias, and remaining bias was computationally removed after sequencing. Per the source publication's procedure: Repertoire diversity was quantified as the Shannon entropy index using custom Python scripts. Unsorted, CD4+ and CD8+ repertoires were examined separately, except in combined analyses, for which CD4+ and CD8+ sequences were merged in silico. The immuneACCESS repertoire file appears here via TCRdb, limited to in-frame rearrangements. These files lack a portion of the clones; in checked studies, under half of the deficit traces to unresolved V genes, and the cause of the others is not known. V, J and clone size are those of that table, while D and trimming were read from the DNA. Within this sample are some 49,000 clones, with roughly 90% of them counted one time only. The ten largest clones capture 4% to 6% of the sample.

This clone was seen a single time. What antigen it recognizes has not been identified. Per-base quality was not reported, and no clone a single base away is much larger than it. From its cysteine to its phenylalanine, the CDR3 spans 15 amino acids. The DNA shown is the 45-base CDR3, in frame from base 1. The germline V gene supplies CDR1 SGDLS and CDR2 YYNGEE. V is pared back by 0 bases and J by 4 bases, with 13 bases lying between the germline termini. The receptor was isolated from a human donor with classical Hodgkin lymphoma. Rearrangement joined TRBV9 to TRBJ2-5, with a tentative D call of TRBD1 or TRBD2, each matching 6 bases. Sequenced: peripheral blood mononuclear cells (PBMCs). The nucleotide sequence is given as TGTGCCAGCAGCGTAGGAGGGGGAGGTGGAGAGACCCAGTACTTC. Translation gives CASSVGGGGGETQYF.